Shown below are 26 T cell receptor beta chains from a single sample sequenced in a study of T cells in Graves' hyperthyroidism and ophthalmopathy. Amplified TCR beta CDR3 regions derived from RNA transcripts. A first-round RT-PCR of the TCR CDR3 used the HTBI primer set. TCRdb reprocessed the multiplex PCR reads with MiXCR, giving one entry per CDR3 protein. In the table there are a few hundred thousand distinct CDR3 sequences, approximately 12% of which are singletons. Material: blood. The receptors were gathered from a man between 25 and 39 years old with Graves' hyperthyroidism that later progressed to Graves' ophthalmopathy.

This clonotype has a count of ten or more. This chain joins TRBV3-1 and TRBJ2-5; 9 positions agree with TRBD2. Trimming took 8 bases from V and 5 from J; bases not matched to a gene: 9. Germline V CDR1 and CDR2: LGHDT, YNNKEL (reference sequence). The CDR3 extends over 14 amino acids. The CDR3 spells CASGASGVVETQYF. The CDR3 DNA sequence: TGTGCCAGCGGGGCTAGCGGGGTAGTTGAGACCCAGTACTTC.

This clonotype came up a few times. The V call is TRBV5-5, the J call TRBJ2-7; 8 positions match TRBD2. Germline trimming cut 0 bases from V and 5 bases from J; bases unmatched to any gene: 10. The CDR3 has 16 residues. Germline V lookup: CDR1 SGHKS, CDR2 YYEKEE (reference sequence). The CDR3 bases are TGTGCCAGCAGCTTGGACGGGGGGGGCCCGTGGGACGAGCAGTACTTC. Translation gives CASSLDGGGPWDEQYF.

The chain employs TRBV5-1 and TRBJ2-2; no firm D call. V gave up 8 bases and J gave up 0 bases, with 17 bases separating them. This CDR3 contains 16 residues. The V gene's germline CDR1 is SGHRS and CDR2 YFSETQ. The DNA for the CDR3 is TGCGCCAGTGGCATTTCGGCGATCGCGAACACCGGGGAGCTGTTTTTT. Translated, it gives CASGISAIANTGELFF.

Ten or more counts support this clonotype. The chain joins TRBV20-1 to TRBJ1-2; D uncertain. Germline V gives CDR1 DFQATT, CDR2 SNEGSKA (reference sequence). Trimming took 5 bases from V and 4 from J, leaving 17 bases between them. This CDR3 is built from 14 residues. The CDR3 here is CSADLREPIYGYTF. Written as DNA, the CDR3 is TGCAGTGCTGACCTCCGGGAACCCATCTATGGCTACACCTTC.

Turning to this clonotype: Given a much more abundant clone one base away, this may be a read error. The J gene is TRBJ2-3, the V gene TRBV7-2; D may be TRBD2 (6 bases). Germline V gives CDR1 SGHTA, CDR2 FQGNSA. The V end was cut by 3 bases, the J end by 0 bases, with 13 bases between. This CDR3 spans 16 amino acids. The CDR3 sequence is CASSFPGTASTDTQYF. For the CDR3, the DNA is TGTGCCAGCAGCTTTCCCGGGACTGCTAGCACAGATACGCAGTATTTT.

This clonotype was counted only a few times. The chain uses TRBV7-9 and TRBJ2-1, with 8 bases fitting TRBD2. The junction had 8 bases not matched to a gene; V was cut back by 2 bases and J by 8 bases. The CDR3 is made up of 15 amino acids. From germline, CDR1 is SEHNR and CDR2 FQNEAQ (reference sequence). In DNA, the CDR3 is TGTGCCAGCAGCTTATTCGGGGGGGCCGGAGATGAGCAGTTCTTC. This encodes CASSLFGGAGDEQFF.

This clonotype was recorded a few times. This chain joins TRBV3-1 and TRBJ1-2, with 7 positions matching TRBD1. CDR3 length: 14 residues. The junction had 6 bases not matched to a gene; V was cut back by 3 bases and J by 5 bases. Germline V lookup: CDR1 LGHDT, CDR2 YNNKEL (reference sequence). The CDR3 region is CASSHHGTVYGYTF. CDR3 bases: TGTGCCAGCAGCCATCACGGGACAGTTTATGGCTACACCTTC.

This clonotype was counted ten times or more. The CDR3 spells CASSQEGIDPNEQYF. The CDR3 DNA sequence: TGCGCCAGCAGCCAAGAGGGGATAGACCCCAACGAGCAGTACTTC. The rearrangement uses TRBV4-1 and TRBJ2-7; D is uncertain. Deletions cut 0 bases from V and 5 bases from J, with 14 bases between. The CDR3 runs 15 residues. From germline, CDR1 is MGHRA and CDR2 YSYEKL.

This clonotype was seen more than once but under ten times. The genes are TRBV5-1 and TRBJ2-1, with a weak D call TRBD1 (5 bases). Trimming shortened V by 4 bases and J by 5 bases, and 16 bases separated the two germline ends. Germline CDR1 is SGHRS and CDR2 is YFSETQ. The CDR3 consists of 15 residues. CDR3 DNA sequence: TGCGCCAGCAGCCTACAGGTTAGTTTCGACAATGAGCAGTTCTTC. This translates into CASSLQVSFDNEQFF. The full variable domain, its missing parts supplied by reference TRBV5-1 and TRBJ2-1, is KAGVTQTPRYLIKTRGQQVTLSCSPISGHRSVSWYQQTPGQGLQFLFEYFSETQRNKGNFPGRFSGRQFSNSRSEMNVSTLELGDSALYLCASSLQVSFDNEQFFGPGTRLTVL.

This clonotype was found many times. This rearrangement joins TRBV7-8 to TRBJ2-7, with 10 positions matching TRBD1. The J segment lost 3 bases and the V segment lost 5 bases, leaving 10 bases of the junction unmatched. Germline CDR1 reads SGHVS; CDR2 reads FQNEAQ. The CDR3 runs 16 residues. CDR3 region: CASSPYRDRGIYEQYF. The CDR3 DNA sequence: TGTGCCAGCAGCCCATACAGGGACAGGGGCATCTACGAGCAGTACTTC.

Many counts were recorded for this clonotype. The gene calls are TRBV2 and TRBJ2-2; D gene unclear. Trimming removed 0 bases from V and 2 bases from J, with 10 bases in between. There are 16 residues in the CDR3. Germline-derived CDR1 and CDR2 are SNHLY and FYNNEI. The CDR3 protein is CASSEAGSENTGELFF. For the CDR3, the DNA is TGTGCCAGCAGTGAAGCGGGGTCAGAAAACACCGGGGAGCTGTTTTTT.

This clonotype was recorded many times. The genes are TRBV6-5 and TRBJ2-3; D is unresolved. Germline V gene data show CDR1 as MNHEY and CDR2 as SVGAGI. The CDR3 runs 13 residues. Trimming took off 0 bases at V and 2 bases at J, with 3 bases between the two ends. The CDR3 sequence is CASSYSPTDTQYF. CDR3 sequence (DNA): TGTGCCAGCAGTTACTCTCCCACAGATACGCAGTATTTT.

In its sample, this clonotype was seen many times. The rearrangement links TRBV2 to TRBJ2-3; D call uncertain. Germline lookup yields CDR1 SNHLY and CDR2 FYNNEI. The V and J ends lost 6 bases and 2 bases respectively, with 6 bases between them. The CDR3 contains 12 residues. The CDR3 DNA follows: TGTGCCAGCAGCCAGAACACAGATACGCAGTATTTT. Translating it yields CASSQNTDTQYF.

At least ten counts were recorded for this clonotype. This chain links TRBV6-2 or TRBV6-3 with TRBJ2-1; 7 nucleotides align to TRBD2. The CDR3 is 19 residues long. Losses at the gene ends were 0 bases for V and 1 base for J; bases not matched to a gene: 12. Germline V gene lookup returns CDR1 MNHEY and CDR2 SVGEGT. The CDR3 reads CASSYSRHHLRGSYNEQFF. The CDR3 DNA sequence: TGTGCCAGCAGTTACTCGAGACACCACTTGCGGGGGTCCTACAATGAGCAGTTCTTC.

This clonotype has a single count. At one of its ends the junction is not consistent with the germline gene, which may arise from a read error. J is TRBJ2-7 and V is TRBV3-1; D remains unclear. This CDR3 is 14 amino acids long. Germline V gene sequence: CDR1 LGHDT, CDR2 YNNKEL (reference sequence). CDR3 amino acids: CARSQDNGYYDQYF. The CDR3 bases are TGTGCCAGGAGCCAAGATAACGGATACTACGATCAGTACTTC.

The J gene is TRBJ1-1, the V gene TRBV28; 8 bases align to TRBD1. This CDR3 is 14 amino acids long. Losses at the gene ends were 3 bases for V and 4 bases for J; bases not matched to a gene: 4. Germline assignment: CDR1 MDHEN and CDR2 SYDVKM. The CDR3 coding sequence is TGTGCCAGCAGTTTCAGGGGGCTCTTCACTGAAGCTTTCTTT. This gives the protein CASSFRGLFTEAFF.

The sample holds many counts of this clonotype. The J gene is TRBJ2-1, the V gene TRBV2, with D perhaps TRBD2 (5 bases). Germline CDR1 SNHLY, CDR2 FYNNEI. The CDR3 is 15 residues long. V lost 5 bases to trimming and J lost 5 bases, with 16 bases between them. The CDR3 is CASSHLGVGDNEQFF. The DNA of the CDR3 is TGTGCCAGCAGTCACCTGGGAGTCGGGGACAATGAGCAGTTCTTC.

This clonotype was recorded once. A read error may account for a junction end that differs from germline. The chain joins TRBV19 to TRBJ1-2, with unresolved D. Per germline, CDR1 LNHDA and CDR2 SQIVND (reference sequence). The CDR3 length is 15 residues. CDR3 residues: CVSSIRLTVNYGYTF. CDR3 DNA sequence: TGTGTCAGTAGTATCCGCTTGACGGTGAACTATGGCTACACCTTC.

This clonotype was observed many times. The rearrangement uses TRBV10-2 and TRBJ1-2; the D gene is possibly TRBD1 (5 bases). V was shortened by 8 bases and J by 4 bases, with 26 bases between the two germline ends. This CDR3 is built from 17 residues. Per germline, CDR1 WSHSY and CDR2 SAAADI. CDR3 region: CASEGETWPGVRYGYTF. In DNA, the CDR3 is TGCGCCAGCGAAGGGGAAACGTGGCCCGGAGTGCGCTATGGCTACACCTTC.

The V gene is TRBV5-6, the J gene TRBJ1-6; the D is unclear. V was trimmed by 4 bases and J by 7 bases, leaving 9 bases between them. This CDR3 is built from 13 residues. In germline, CDR1 is SGHDT, CDR2 YYEEEE. The CDR3 DNA follows: TGTGCCAGCAGCCGACTTCGAAATTCACCCCTCCACTTT. Amino acids: CASSRLRNSPLHF.

This rearrangement joins TRBV2 to TRBJ1-2, with D perhaps matching TRBD1 (6 bases). Trimming took off 3 bases at V and 4 bases at J, with 15 bases between the two ends. The germline gives CDR1 SNHLY, CDR2 FYNNEI. The CDR3 has 15 amino acids. CDR3 region: CASSEPRGRVYGYTF. CDR3 DNA sequence: TGTGCCAGCAGTGAGCCCCGGGGGCGCGTCTATGGCTACACCTTC.

The sample holds many counts of this clonotype. CDR3 in DNA: TGTGCCAGCAGTTTCCCCGGGGGAGGGATTGAAAAACTGTTTTTT. It codes for CASSFPGGGIEKLFF. The chain is built from TRBV28 and TRBJ1-4, with a weak D call TRBD1 (5 bases). Trimming removed 3 bases from V and 7 bases from J, with 15 bases in between. Germline CDR1 reads MDHEN; CDR2 reads SYDVKM. CDR3 size: 15 residues.

A few counts support this clonotype. The chain combines TRBV28 with TRBJ2-6; D remains unclear. The CDR3 spans 14 residues. The V and J ends lost 7 bases and 0 bases respectively, with 7 bases between them. Germline CDR1 MDHEN, CDR2 SYDVKM. The CDR3, as DNA: TGTGCCAGCACCCAGTACTCTGGGGCCAACGTCCTGACTTTC. Translated: CASTQYSGANVLTF.

This clonotype was recorded many times. The chain uses TRBV11-2 and TRBJ2-3; either TRBD1 or TRBD2 may supply D (6 bases each). The V gene lost 4 bases and the J gene lost 2 bases, with 13 bases spanning the gap. The CDR3 is 15 amino acids. Germline V gene lookup returns CDR1 SGHAT and CDR2 FQNNGV. CDR3 sequence reads: CASSSSWGATDTQYF. For the CDR3, the DNA is TGTGCCAGCAGCTCCTCCTGGGGGGCCACAGATACGCAGTATTTT.

As for this clonotype: A much larger clone differs by one base, so this may be a read error. In DNA, the CDR3 is TGTGCCAGCAGCCTACAGGGACCTCATAATCCACCCCTCCACTTT. It specifies CASSLQGPHNPPLHF. The rearrangement links TRBV11-2 to TRBJ1-6; possibly TRBD1 for D (6 bases). Germline lookup yields CDR1 SGHAT and CDR2 FQNNGV. The CDR3 has 15 residues.

Worth noting for this clonotype: A read error may produce the germline difference seen at one junction end. The rearrangement uses TRBV30 and TRBJ1-1; TRBD1 matches 7 bases. The CDR3 has 15 residues. Germline assignment: CDR1 GTSNPN and CDR2 SVGIG (reference sequence). This chain's CDR3 is CAWTQFELGQTLPIF. CDR3 bases: TGTGCCTGGACCCAATTTGAACTGGGACAGACCCTTCCCATCTTT.